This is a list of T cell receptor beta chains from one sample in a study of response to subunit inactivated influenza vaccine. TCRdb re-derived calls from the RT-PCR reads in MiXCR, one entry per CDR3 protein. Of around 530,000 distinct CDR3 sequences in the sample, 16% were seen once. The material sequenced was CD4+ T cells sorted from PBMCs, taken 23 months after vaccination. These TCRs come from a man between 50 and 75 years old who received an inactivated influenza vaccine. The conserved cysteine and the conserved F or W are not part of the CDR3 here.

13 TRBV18 ASSTGGRMQETQY
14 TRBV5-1 ASSPGGGQSSYEQY
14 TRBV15 ATSRGQELAVYEQF
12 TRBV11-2 ASSLASLTDTQY
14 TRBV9 ASSATGLAGALLQF
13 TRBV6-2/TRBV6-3 ASTPSRGRFNEQF
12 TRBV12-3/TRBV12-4 ASSFGTVGETQY
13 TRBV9 ASSVGMEGQETQY
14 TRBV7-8 ASSFLAGVLTDTQY
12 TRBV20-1 SAQDRGFLNEQF
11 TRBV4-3 ASSPGGGNEQF
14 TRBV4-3 ASSQDPHGTNEKLF
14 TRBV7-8 ASSPKNRGGYNEQF
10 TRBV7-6 ASSLVLGEQY
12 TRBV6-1 ANDPRHLNTEAF
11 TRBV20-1 SARTGSSYEQY
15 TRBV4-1 ASSQDLASGGLWGQY
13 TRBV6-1 ASSKDRPYPYGYT
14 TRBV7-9 ASTTGTTTFGETQY
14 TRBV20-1 SAPRSEGSYNSPLH
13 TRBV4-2 ASSQKTGVTYGYT
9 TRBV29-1 SVPVGLGYT
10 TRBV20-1 SAIGRGQPQH
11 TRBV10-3 ATDSGGSRDKF
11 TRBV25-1 ASSDSGEARQY
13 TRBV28 ASSFESSSYNEQF
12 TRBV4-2 ASSQESSGFGYT
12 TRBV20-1 SARPGQGGVEQY
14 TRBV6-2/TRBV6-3 ASSYWLAVGYNEQF
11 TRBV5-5 ASSLGWGTEQY
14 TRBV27 ASRTSTGMGTGELF
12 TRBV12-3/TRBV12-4 ASSLRGMNTEAF
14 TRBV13 ASSLGLTVVYDEQF
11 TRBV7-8 ASSFTQNQEQY
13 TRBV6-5 ASSYSPTFNTEAF
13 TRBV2 ASSTLGQGGDTQY
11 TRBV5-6 ASSSAGTDTQY
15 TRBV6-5 ASSYSIPLSAKNIQY
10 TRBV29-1 SASGALGEQF
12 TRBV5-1 ASSLSGGHYEQY
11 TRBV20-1 SASGTRPDTQY
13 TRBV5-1 ASSFDSPNTGELF
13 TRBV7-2 ASSLGTSGQYEQY
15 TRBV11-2 ASSSLMVAGGLGEQF
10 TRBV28 ASRQGEEGYT
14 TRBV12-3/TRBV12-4 ASRSDRGKNTGELF
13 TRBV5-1 ASSSGGTSLDEQF
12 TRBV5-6 ASSWSGPTSEQF
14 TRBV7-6 ASSLVGRGGTNEQF
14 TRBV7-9 ASSLPTLSSYNEQF
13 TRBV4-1 ASSQWVDSYNEQF
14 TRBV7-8 ASSLTGGFSYNEQF
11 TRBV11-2 ASSLGWGDEQY
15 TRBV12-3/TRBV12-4 ASSGGMRLIGKETQY
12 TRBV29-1 SVALARSTDTQY